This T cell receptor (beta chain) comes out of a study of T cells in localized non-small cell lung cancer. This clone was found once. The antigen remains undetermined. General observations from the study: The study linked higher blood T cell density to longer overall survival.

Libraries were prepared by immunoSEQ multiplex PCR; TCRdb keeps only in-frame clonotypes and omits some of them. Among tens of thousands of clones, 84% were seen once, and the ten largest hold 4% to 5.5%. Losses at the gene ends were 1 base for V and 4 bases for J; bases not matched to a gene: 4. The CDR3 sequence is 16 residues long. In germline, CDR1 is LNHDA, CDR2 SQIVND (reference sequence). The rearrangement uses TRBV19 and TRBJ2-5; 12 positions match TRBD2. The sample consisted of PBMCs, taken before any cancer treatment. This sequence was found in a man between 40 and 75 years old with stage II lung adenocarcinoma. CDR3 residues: CASSIGLAGVAETQYF. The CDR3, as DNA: TGTGCCAGTAGTATAGGACTAGCGGGAGTAGCAGAGACCCAGTACTTC.